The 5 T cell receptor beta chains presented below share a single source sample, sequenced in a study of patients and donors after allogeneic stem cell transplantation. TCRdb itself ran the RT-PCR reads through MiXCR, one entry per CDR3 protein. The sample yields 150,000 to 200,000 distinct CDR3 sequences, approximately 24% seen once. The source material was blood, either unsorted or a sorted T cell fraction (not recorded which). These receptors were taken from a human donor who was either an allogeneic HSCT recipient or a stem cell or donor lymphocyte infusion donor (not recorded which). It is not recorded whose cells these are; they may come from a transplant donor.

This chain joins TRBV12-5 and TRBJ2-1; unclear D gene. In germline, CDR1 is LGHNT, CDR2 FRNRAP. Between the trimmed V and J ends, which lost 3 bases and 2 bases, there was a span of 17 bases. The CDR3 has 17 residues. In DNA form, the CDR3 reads TGTGCTAGTGGTTTCCGCTCACTCAAAACAACCTACAATGAGCAGTTCTTC. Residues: CASGFRSLKTTYNEQFF.

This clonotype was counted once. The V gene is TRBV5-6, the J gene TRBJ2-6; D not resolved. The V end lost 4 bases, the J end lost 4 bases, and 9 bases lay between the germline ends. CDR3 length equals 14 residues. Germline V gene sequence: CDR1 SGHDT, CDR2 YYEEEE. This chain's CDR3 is CASSPPMGANVLTF. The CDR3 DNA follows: TGTGCCAGCAGCCCACCTATGGGGGCCAACGTCCTGACTTTC.

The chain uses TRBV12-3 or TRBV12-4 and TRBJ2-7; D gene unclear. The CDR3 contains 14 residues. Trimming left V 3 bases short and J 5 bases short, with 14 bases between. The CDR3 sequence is CASSLSGQHDEQYF. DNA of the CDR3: TGTGCCAGCAGTTTGAGTGGTCAGCACGACGAGCAGTACTTC.

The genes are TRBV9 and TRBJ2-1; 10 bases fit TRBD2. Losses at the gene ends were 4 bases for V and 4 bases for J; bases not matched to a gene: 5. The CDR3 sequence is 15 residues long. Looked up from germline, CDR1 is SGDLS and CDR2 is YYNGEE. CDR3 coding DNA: TGTGCCAGCAGCCTCAGGACTAGCGGTTACAATGAGCAGTTCTTC. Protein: CASSLRTSGYNEQFF. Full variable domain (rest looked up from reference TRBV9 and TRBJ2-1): DSGVTQTPKHLITATGQRVTLRCSPRSGDLSVYWYQQSLDQGLQFLIQYYNGEERAKGNILERFSAQQFPDLHSELNLSSLELGDSALYFCASSLRTSGYNEQFFGPGTRLTVL.

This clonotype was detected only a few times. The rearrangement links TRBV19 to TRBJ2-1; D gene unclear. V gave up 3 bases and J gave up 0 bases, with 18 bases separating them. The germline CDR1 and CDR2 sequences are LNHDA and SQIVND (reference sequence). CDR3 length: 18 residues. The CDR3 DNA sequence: TGTGCCAGTAGTATTCGGCCTTCCGGCTGGAGCTCCTACAATGAGCAGTTCTTC. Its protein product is CASSIRPSGWSSYNEQFF.